A selection of T cell receptor beta chains follows, all from one sample in a study of blood T cell repertoires in COVID-19. Data came from immunoSEQ multiplex PCR; TCRdb stores just in-frame clones and leaves some out. In the table there are about 310,000 clones, about 90% of which are singletons. Sequencing was carried out using peripheral blood. All receptors come from a man aged 18 to 30 with active or convalescent COVID-19. Both conserved end residues are part of each CDR3. Fields, in order: CDR3 protein, D gene, clone size, V gene. A D gene is named only where the DNA matches it firmly. Only some rows state a clone size, as once, few, many or a class for expanded clones.

CAGRTGLDYEQYF	TRBD1	NA	TRBV6-5
CASSTPSHGNTEAFF	NA	once	TRBV28
CASSLDSYSPLHF	NA	NA	TRBV7-9
CASSQVVRYEQYF	NA	NA	TRBV4-3
CATSWTVLPYNEQFF	NA	NA	TRBV15
CASSEGTGPDTQYF	TRBD1	many	TRBV6-1
CASRRTSGSWETQYF	TRBD2	few	TRBV6-5
CASRLAGLTDTQYF	TRBD2	NA	TRBV6-5
CASSWGGNQPQHF	NA	NA	TRBV6-2/TRBV6-3
CATSDRGELNNEQFF	TRBD2	NA	TRBV24-1
CASSWDRGLQKQYF	TRBD1	NA	TRBV6-5
CASSIGLATDTQYF	NA	once	TRBV19
CASSPRGGPKVYEQYF	NA	NA	TRBV9
CASSPEERTGGADPYEQYF	TRBD1	NA	TRBV9
CASSLGSATDTQYF	NA	NA	TRBV5-1
CASRITVGGYGYTF	NA	NA	TRBV5-1
CASSPDRNTGELFF	NA	few	TRBV18
CASSKVGRAVNSPLHF	NA	once	TRBV21-1
CASSPGGGGTGELFF	NA	NA	TRBV19
CASSFGTSGSLYF	TRBD2	few	TRBV5-6
CASSLSRETEAFF	NA	NA	TRBV27
CASSVAQPQHF	NA	NA	TRBV28